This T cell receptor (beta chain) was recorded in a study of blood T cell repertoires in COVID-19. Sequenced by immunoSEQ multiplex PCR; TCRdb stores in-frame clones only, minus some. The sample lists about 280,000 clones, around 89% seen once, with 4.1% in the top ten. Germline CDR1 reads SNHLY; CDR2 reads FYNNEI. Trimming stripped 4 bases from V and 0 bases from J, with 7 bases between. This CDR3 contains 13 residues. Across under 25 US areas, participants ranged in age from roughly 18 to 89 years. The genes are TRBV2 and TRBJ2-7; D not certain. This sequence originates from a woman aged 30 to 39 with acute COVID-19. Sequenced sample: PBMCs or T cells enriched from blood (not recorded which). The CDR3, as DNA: TGTGCCAGCAGTGGCGACACCTCCTACGAGCAGTACTTC. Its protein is CASSGDTSYEQYF.